The T cell receptor beta chain under discussion was sequenced for a study of cytomegalovirus exposure and HLA in healthy donors. The PCR had 60 Vbeta and 13 Jbeta primers. Per the study methods: Later work found 74 million or so unique TCR beta chains, with about 10 million shared. The data were produced by immunoSEQ multiplex PCR, yet TCRdb's version contains in-frame clones alone and is incomplete. That table furnishes V, J and clone size, whereas the DNA furnished D and trimming. This sample carries roughly 150,000 clones, over 60% of them seen once, and the ten largest clones take around 2.9%. CDR3 size: 16 residues. Germline V lookup: CDR1 MNHEY, CDR2 SVGAGI. V was shortened by 2 bases and J by 1 base, with 14 bases between the two germline ends.

Sequencing input: PBMCs. This TCR was recovered from a woman aged 25 to 39 in good health and CMV-seropositive. The rearrangement links TRBV6-5 to TRBJ1-1; a possible D gene is TRBD1 (5 bases). CDR3 sequence reads: CASSYPPTATNTEAFF. The DNA for the CDR3 is TGTGCCAGCAGTTACCCCCCGACAGCGACGAACACTGAAGCTTTCTTT.